This record covers a single T cell receptor beta chain. Its antigen is unidentified. A multiplex PCR was run with 60 Vbeta primers and 13 Jbeta primers. Repertoires were generated with immunoSEQ multiplex PCR, while TCRdb's copy carries only in-frame clones and drops some. The sample lists 90,000 to 120,000 clones; 70% to 85% were seen once. This entry is derived from a study of cytomegalovirus exposure and HLA in healthy donors. The overall study: Within the Caucasian-associated ancestry cluster were under 85% of the 398 genotyped donors.

The germline CDR1 and CDR2 sequences are MDHEN and SYDVKM. The CDR3 is 17 amino acids. The junction had 13 bases not matched to a gene; V was cut back by 5 bases and J by 4 bases. Study-wide results and limits: Rarity characterized most TCR sequences, yet some public TCRs appeared in many donors. A further, later analysis showed that HLA-associated TCR beta chains (compared with equally common others) were more clonally expanded.

Sequenced: PBMCs. This chain links TRBV28 with TRBJ2-1; 8 bases are shared with TRBD2. This TCR derives from a male donor in good health and CMV-seronegative. The CDR3 DNA sequence: TGTGCCAGCAGTCCGTTACTAGCGGCCTACCCATACAATGAGCAGTTCTTC. Amino acids: CASSPLLAAYPYNEQFF.